This T cell receptor (beta chain) was documented in a study of blood T cell repertoires in COVID-19. Overall study context: Sources were T cells, B-cell-depleted T cells, or PBMCs; the material itself was cDNA or gDNA.

A single count supports this clone. Study members were between about 18 and 95 years old and lived in approximately 25 US regions. The study counted Cohort 3 donors as recovered given two negative PCRs, clearance, or symptom resolution. V was shortened by 0 bases and J by 11 bases, with 11 bases between the two germline ends. The CDR3 has 13 amino acids. The germline V gene encodes CDR1 LGHNT and CDR2 FRNRAP. Data came from immunoSEQ multiplex PCR; TCRdb stores just in-frame clones and leaves some out. Of some 320,000 clones listed, roughly 90% were seen once; the top ten hold 2.6%. The chain uses TRBV12-5 and TRBJ1-5; tentatively, D is TRBD1 (6 bases). The sequenced sample was PBMCs or T cells enriched from blood (not recorded which). This clonotype was obtained from a man in his 60s who had recovered from COVID-19. The CDR3: CASGLVKGGAQHF. CDR3 coding DNA: TGTGCTAGTGGTTTGGTGAAGGGGGGGGCCCAGCATTTT.